This T cell receptor beta chain was found in a study of cytotoxic CD8 clonotypes in ibrutinib-treated CLL. General study findings and limits: Lymph node repertoires were not studied, and sampling times were unmatched.

This clone was counted once. Its antigen remains unknown. Germline V gene sequence: CDR1 SGHVS, CDR2 FQNEAQ. There are 17 residues in the CDR3. The ends lost 1 base at V and 6 bases at J; junction bases unmatched: 12. The repertoire was sequenced with immunoSEQ multiplex PCR; TCRdb's copy has only in-frame clones and lacks some. This sample has over 70,000 clones; roughly 84% occur once, and the top ten carry under 7%. Material: PBMCs, obtained before ibrutinib treatment. The chain has TRBV7-8 and TRBJ2-3, with 8 nucleotides matching TRBD2. This clonotype was sampled from a human donor with chronic lymphocytic leukemia. The DNA of the CDR3 is TGTGCCAGCAGCTTAGTCACAGGCGGGGGGTATGGGGATACGCAGTATTTT. It codes for CASSLVTGGGYGDTQYF.